The 25 T cell receptor beta chains presented below share a single source sample, sequenced in a study of vaccination effects on CD4 cells after COVID-19. TCRdb keeps only in-frame clones here, not all; method: immunoSEQ multiplex PCR. The sample carries 30,000 to 40,000 clones, around three fifths recorded once. Their antigens remain unidentified. Sequencing in the ViraFEST assay came after antigen-specific CD4+ T cells had been expanded with viral peptide pools, which were used to stimulate PBMC. Cells that had been cultured for approximately eleven days were the source of isolated CD4+ T cells. Either the BNT162b2 or mRNA-1273 vaccine was given to participants in two doses. The specimen comprised CD4+ T cells from PBMCs cultured with SARS-CoV-2 spike peptides, sampled after COVID-19 vaccination. The receptors were sampled from a human donor who received a COVID-19 vaccine.

This clone came up a few times. The genes are TRBV4-2 and TRBJ2-7; TRBD2 is a possible D gene (5 bases). Germline loops: CDR1 LGHNA, CDR2 YNFKEQ. Trimming shortened V by 1 base and J by 0 bases, and 10 bases separated the two germline ends. This CDR3 has 15 amino acids. CDR3 region: CASSQGATSSYEQYF. Written as DNA, the CDR3 is TGTGCCAGCAGCCAAGGGGCAACTAGCTCCTACGAGCAGTACTTC.

The chain couples TRBV5-6 to TRBJ2-4; D is perhaps TRBD1 or TRBD2 (6 bases each). V was pared by 1 base and J by 9 bases, with 14 bases between. The CDR3 is made up of 14 amino acids. Per the germline V gene, CDR1 is SGHDT and CDR2 is YYEEEE. The CDR3 DNA reads as TGTGCCAGCAGCTTGTTTGCGGGACAACGCATTCAGTACTTC. It encodes CASSLFAGQRIQYF. The whole variable domain, filled in from reference TRBV5-6 and TRBJ2-4, reads DAGVTQSPTHLIKTRGQQVTLRCSPKSGHDTVSWYQQALGQGPQFIFQYYEEEERQRGNFPDRFSGHQFPNYSSELNVNALLLGDSALYLCASSLFAGQRIQYFGAGTRLSVL.

The rearrangement joins TRBV9 to TRBJ2-5; TRBD2 matches at 8 bases. CDR3 length: 15 amino acids. V lost 4 bases to trimming and J lost 4 bases; unmatched junction nucleotides: 9. Germline loops: CDR1 SGDLS, CDR2 YYNGEE. CDR3 nucleotides: TGTGCCAGCAGCCCCACGCCGGGAGGGCGAGAGACCCAGTACTTC. Residues: CASSPTPGGRETQYF.

The sample holds a few counts of this clone. V is TRBV5-1 and J is TRBJ2-1, with 10 bases identical to TRBD2. Germline assignment: CDR1 SGHRS and CDR2 YFSETQ. The CDR3 sequence is 15 residues long. Germline trimming cut 4 bases from V and 9 bases from J; bases unmatched to any gene: 10. CDR3 bases: TGCGCCAGCAGCGATCTAGCGGGAGATTCGGGTGAGCAGTTCTTC. Amino acid sequence: CASSDLAGDSGEQFF.

The V gene is TRBV5-1, the J gene TRBJ2-1; D is possibly TRBD1 (6 bases). The CDR3 loop spans 12 amino acids. The ends were cut back, 0 bases at V and 16 bases at J, with 14 bases in the middle. The germline CDR1 and CDR2 sequences are SGHRS and YFSETQ. The CDR3 spells CASSLGGGRHFF. CDR3 sequence (DNA): TGCGCCAGCAGCTTGGGTGGGGGCAGACACTTCTTC.

This clone was counted a single time. The chain carries TRBV27 and TRBJ2-3; D is tentatively TRBD1 or TRBD2 (7 bases each). This CDR3 contains 15 residues. V was cut by 3 bases and J by 0 bases, with 10 bases left in between. Germline CDR1 and CDR2: MNHEY and SMNVEV (reference sequence). In nucleotides, the CDR3 is TGTGCCAGCAGTTTTCAGGGGGGGAGCACAGATACGCAGTATTTT. As protein: CASSFQGGSTDTQYF.

The chain has TRBV7-9 and TRBJ2-7; D might be TRBD1 or TRBD2, each matching 5 bases. This CDR3 has 12 residues. V lost 5 bases to trimming and J lost 6 bases, with 11 bases between them. Germline V lookup: CDR1 SEHNR, CDR2 FQNEAQ (reference sequence). In nucleotides, the CDR3 is TGTGCCAGCAGCACCCCAGGGAGCGAGCAGTACTTC. It translates to CASSTPGSEQYF.

This clone was seen a handful of times. The V gene is TRBV6-5, the J gene TRBJ1-5; 7 bases align to TRBD1. Germline V gives CDR1 MNHEY, CDR2 SVGAGI. Trimming took 5 bases from V and 5 from J; bases not matched to a gene: 9. The CDR3 is 15 amino acids. CDR3 loop: CASSKGMTGYQPQHF. The CDR3 nucleotides are TGTGCCAGCAGTAAGGGGATGACAGGGTATCAGCCCCAGCATTTT.

V usage is TRBV27 and J usage is TRBJ2-7; TRBD1 agrees at 12 bases. Germline CDR1 reads MNHEY; CDR2 reads SMNVEV (reference sequence). The CDR3 has 19 residues. V lost 5 bases to trimming and J lost 0 bases; unmatched junction nucleotides: 14. The CDR3 spells CASSLKPGQGASSSYEQYF. CDR3 DNA: TGTGCCAGCAGTCTGAAACCGGGACAGGGGGCGAGTAGCTCCTACGAGCAGTACTTC.

The count of this clone is one. Written as DNA, the CDR3 is TGTGCCAGCAGCTTCTCAACTAGCGGGGGGCCAGATACGCAGTATTTT. Translating it yields CASSFSTSGGPDTQYF. The V gene is TRBV7-6, the J gene TRBJ2-3; 12 bases are a match to TRBD2. Trimming cost V 3 bases and J 4 bases; bases outside gene matches: 5. The CDR3 runs 16 residues. CDR1 SGHVS and CDR2 FNYEAQ come from the germline V gene.

This clone appeared many times. A much larger clone lies one base from this, so it may be a read error. Other DNA sequences in this sample translate to the same CDR3. The J gene is TRBJ2-1, the V gene TRBV15; D is ambiguous. The CDR3 consists of 13 residues. Germline values: CDR1 LNHNV, CDR2 YYDKDF (reference sequence). V lost 0 bases and J 5 bases, leaving 5 bases between the germline ends. CDR3 in amino acids: CATSRDQNNEQFF. In DNA form, the CDR3 reads TGTGCCACCAGCAGAGACCAAAACAATGAGCAGTTCTTC.

The V gene is TRBV4-1, the J gene TRBJ1-2, with 8 positions matching TRBD1. The germline V gene encodes CDR1 MGHRA and CDR2 YSYEKL. This CDR3 has 14 residues. V lost 0 bases and J lost 7; bases outside the gene matches: 4. The CDR3 coding sequence is TGCGCCAGCAGCCAAGACAGGGGGCTAAGTGGCTACACCTTC. It encodes CASSQDRGLSGYTF.

This chain links TRBV9 with TRBJ2-7, with 8 bases lining up with TRBD2. Germline CDR1 reads SGDLS; CDR2 reads YYNGEE. After removal of 3 bases from V and 3 bases from J, the junction contained 2 bases not matched to a gene. The CDR3 is 13 amino acids. CDR3 amino acids: CASSAGGNYEQYF. The CDR3 DNA reads TGTGCCAGCAGCGCGGGGGGGAACTACGAGCAGTACTTC.

This chain joins TRBV7-2 and TRBJ1-2; TRBD1 aligns across 10 bases. Germline V lookup: CDR1 SGHTA, CDR2 FQGNSA. The CDR3 covers 15 residues. The V segment lost 3 bases and the J segment 0 bases; nucleotides outside the gene matches: 1. As DNA, the CDR3 is TGTGCCAGCAGCTTGACAGGGGGCCCTAACTATGGCTACACCTTC. Protein product: CASSLTGGPNYGYTF. Variable domain in full (rest from reference TRBV7-2 and TRBJ1-2): GAGVSQSPSNKVTEKGKDVELRCDPISGHTALYWYRQSLGQGLEFLIYFQGNSAPDKSGLPSDRFSAERTGGSVSTLTIQRTQQEDSAVYLCASSLTGGPNYGYTFGSGTRLTVV.

This chain links TRBV5-4 with TRBJ1-1, with 9 nucleotides matching TRBD1. Germline trimming cut 4 bases from V and 1 base from J; bases unmatched to any gene: 5. The CDR3 contains 15 residues. The germline V gene encodes CDR1 SGHNT and CDR2 YYREEE (reference sequence). This CDR3 reads CASSHPGQGNTEAFF. DNA for the CDR3: TGTGCCAGCAGCCATCCGGGACAGGGGAACACTGAAGCTTTCTTT.

The rearrangement uses TRBV18 and TRBJ1-1, with D tentatively TRBD1 (5 bases). The ends were cut back, 1 base at V and 1 base at J, with 7 bases in the middle. The CDR3 is 14 residues long. The germline gives CDR1 KGHSH, CDR2 LQKENI. Written as DNA, the CDR3 is TGTGCCAGCTCACCACAGGGGACGAACACTGAAGCTTTCTTT. Its protein product is CASSPQGTNTEAFF.

This clone was counted a few times. The chain is built from TRBV7-5 and TRBJ1-1. TRBV7-5 is an annotated pseudogene. The CDR3 loop spans 15 amino acids. The CDR3 loop reads CVRILGGVQNTEAFF. DNA for the CDR3: TGTGTCAGAATCTTGGGGGGAGTTCAGAACACTGAAGCTTTCTTT.

In DNA form, the CDR3 reads TGCGCCAGCAGCTTGGACTCCATGGTGTTTTTT. This sequence encodes CASSLDSMVFF. This rearrangement joins TRBV5-1 to TRBJ2-2; D gene unclear. V was shortened by 0 bases and J by 15 bases, with 9 bases between the two germline ends. Germline V lookup: CDR1 SGHRS, CDR2 YFSETQ. The CDR3 loop spans 11 amino acids.

There are a few counts of this clone. The V call is TRBV4-1, the J call TRBJ2-7, with 10 nucleotides matching TRBD2. V shed 1 base, J shed 6 bases, and the junction held 9 bases outside the gene matches. This CDR3 contains 16 residues. Germline V gene sequence: CDR1 MGHRA, CDR2 YSYEKL. For the CDR3, the DNA is TGCGCCAGCAGCCAAGGTCCGGCTAGCGGGAGACCCGAGCAGTACTTC. Its translation: CASSQGPASGRPEQYF.

This clone was observed a few times. The chain combines TRBV9 with TRBJ2-1; TRBD1 might be the D (6 bases). The V gene's germline CDR1 is SGDLS and CDR2 YYNGEE. The ends were cut back, 0 bases at V and 0 bases at J, with 10 bases in the middle. The CDR3 spans 16 residues. The chain's CDR3 is CASSVEQGGSYNEQFF. CDR3 nucleotide sequence: TGTGCCAGCAGCGTAGAACAGGGCGGCTCCTACAATGAGCAGTTCTTC.

The CDR3 loop is CASSDGTSGSYEQYF. The DNA for the CDR3 is TGTGCCAGCAGTGACGGGACTAGCGGCTCCTACGAGCAGTACTTC. The chain combines TRBV6-4 with TRBJ2-7; 11 nucleotides agree with TRBD2. The CDR3 runs 15 residues. Germline V gene lookup returns CDR1 MRHNA and CDR2 SNTAGT. Losses at the gene ends were 2 bases for V and 0 bases for J; bases not matched to a gene: 0.

This sequence joins TRBV5-1 and TRBJ2-7, with D perhaps assigned TRBD1 or TRBD2 (5 bases each). Trimming took off 7 bases at V and 3 bases at J, with 20 bases between the two ends. CDR3 size: 15 residues. CDR1 SGHRS and CDR2 YFSETQ come from the germline V gene. The CDR3 here is CASGGWLKALYEQYF. CDR3 bases: TGCGCCAGCGGGGGATGGCTAAAGGCCCTCTACGAGCAGTACTTC.

CDR3 bases: TGTGCCAGTAGTATGGGCCGGTTTGGGGCCAACGTCCTGACTTTC. The encoded protein is CASSMGRFGANVLTF. The rearrangement joins TRBV19 to TRBJ2-6; D remains ambiguous. V lost 3 bases to trimming and J lost 3 bases, with 9 bases between them. The CDR3 extends over 15 amino acids. Germline V gene sequence: CDR1 LNHDA, CDR2 SQIVND (reference sequence). The full variable domain, in which reference TRBV19 and TRBJ2-6 provide the parts outside the CDR3, is DGGITQSPKYLFRKEGQNVTLSCEQNLNHDAMYWYRQDPGQGLRLIYYSQIVNDFQKGDIAEGYSVSREKKESFPLTVTSAQKNPTAFYLCASSMGRFGANVLTFGAGSRLTVL.

The CDR3 reads CASRPDKGLREQYF. The CDR3 DNA follows: TGCGCCAGCAGGCCAGACAAGGGCCTCAGAGAGCAGTATTTT. The chain carries TRBV5-1 and TRBJ2-3; D gene unclear. This CDR3 comprises 14 residues. Germline CDR1 reads SGHRS; CDR2 reads YFSETQ. Between the trimmed V and J ends, which lost 5 bases and 11 bases, there was a span of 21 bases.

The V call is TRBV27, the J call TRBJ1-2; possibly TRBD1 for D (5 bases). The V gene's germline CDR1 is MNHEY and CDR2 SMNVEV (reference sequence). Between the trimmed V and J ends, which lost 6 bases and 7 bases, there was a span of 12 bases. This CDR3 comprises 12 residues. The CDR3 sequence is CASRPPGGGYTF. The CDR3 DNA reads TGTGCCAGCAGGCCCCCCGGGGGTGGCTACACCTTC.